The next 21 T cell receptor beta chains were all read from a single sample in a study of T cells in Graves' hyperthyroidism and ophthalmopathy. The investigators amplified TCR beta CDR3 regions from RNA transcripts. First-round RT-PCR of the TCR CDR3 relied on the HTBI primer set. Using its own MiXCR run on the multiplex PCR reads, TCRdb lists one record per CDR3 protein. The repertoire holds about 600,000 distinct CDR3 sequences, with approximately 15% as singletons. The sample consisted of blood. The receptors here all came from a woman under 30 with Graves' ophthalmopathy.

This chain links TRBV25-1 with TRBJ2-5, with D perhaps assigned TRBD1 or TRBD2 (5 bases each). V lost 3 bases and J lost 5, with 16 bases in between. This CDR3 spans 15 amino acids. Germline-derived CDR1 and CDR2 are MGHDK and SYGVNS. CDR3 amino acids: CASSEPRGMGETQYF. The DNA for the CDR3 is TGTGCCAGCAGTGAGCCGAGGGGTATGGGTGAGACCCAGTACTTC.

There are many counts of this clonotype. The gene calls are TRBV24-1 and TRBJ2-7; TRBD2 matches 8 bases. The germline V gene has CDR1 KGHDR and CDR2 SFDVKD. With 1 base clipped from V and 7 bases from J, the junction kept 5 bases outside the gene matches. The CDR3 length is 14 residues. The CDR3: CATSDLAGAGEQYF. In DNA form, the CDR3 reads TGTGCCACCAGTGATTTAGCGGGAGCGGGGGAGCAGTACTTC.

This clonotype was seen only a few times. A read error may explain this, as a much larger clone is one base away. The chain uses TRBV28 and TRBJ2-1, with 9 bases lining up with TRBD2. CDR3 length equals 15 residues. Germline lookup yields CDR1 MDHEN and CDR2 SYDVKM. The V and J ends lost 3 bases and 9 bases, in that order; junction bases with no gene match: 9. This chain's CDR3 is CASSFSGRTHSEQFF. DNA for the CDR3: TGTGCCAGCAGTTTCAGCGGGAGGACCCACAGTGAGCAGTTCTTC.

This clonotype was seen a handful of times. The chain couples TRBV3-1 to TRBJ2-1, with D uncertain. CDR1 is LGHDT and CDR2 is YNNKEL in the germline V gene (reference sequence). This CDR3 has 14 residues. Trimming removed 3 bases from V and 6 bases from J, with 12 bases in between. The CDR3 sequence is CASSHNQLPNEQFF. The CDR3 nucleotides are TGTGCCAGCAGCCACAATCAGCTACCCAATGAGCAGTTCTTC.

In this sample, this clonotype turned up many times. V gene TRBV30 combines with J gene TRBJ1-1; D is perhaps TRBD1 (5 bases). Germline V gene lookup returns CDR1 GTSNPN and CDR2 SVGIG (reference sequence). The CDR3 length is 13 residues. The V gene lost 5 bases and the J gene lost 3 bases, with 13 bases spanning the gap. The CDR3: CAWGTHSYTEAFF. CDR3 DNA sequence: TGTGCCTGGGGGACCCATAGCTACACTGAAGCTTTCTTT.

This clonotype came up many times. The chain has TRBV19 and TRBJ1-1; D uncertain. The CDR3 runs to 13 residues. Per germline, CDR1 LNHDA and CDR2 SQIVND (reference sequence). Trimming pared 1 base from V and 6 bases from J, leaving 9 bases between. CDR3 in amino acids: CASSIVDGSEAFF. The CDR3 region has the DNA TGTGCCAGTAGTATAGTGGACGGTTCTGAAGCTTTCTTT.

This clonotype was detected many times. This chain joins TRBV7-2 and TRBJ2-1, with D possibly TRBD2 on 5 matching bases. From germline, CDR1 is SGHTA and CDR2 FQGNSA. Trimming took 4 bases from V and 5 from J, leaving 12 bases between them. The CDR3 spans 14 residues. This CDR3 reads CASSSGSLHNEQFF. CDR3 bases: TGTGCCAGCAGCTCGGGATCCCTCCACAATGAGCAGTTCTTC. The variable domain in full, completed from reference TRBV7-2 and TRBJ2-1, reads GAGVSQSPSNKVTEKGKDVELRCDPISGHTALYWYRQSLGQGLEFLIYFQGNSAPDKSGLPSDRFSAERTGGSVSTLTIQRTQQEDSAVYLCASSSGSLHNEQFFGPGTRLTVL.

This clonotype showed up many times. V and J are TRBV12-3 or TRBV12-4 and TRBJ2-1, with D perhaps matching TRBD1 (6 bases). The CDR3 is 14 residues long. The V and J ends lost 5 bases and 4 bases respectively, with 12 bases between them. This CDR3 is CASSPQGPYNEQFF. The CDR3 DNA reads as TGTGCCAGCAGTCCACAGGGTCCATACAATGAGCAGTTCTTC.

This clonotype was counted a few times. This may arise from a read error, as a much more abundant clone is one base away. CDR3 nucleotides: TGTGCCAGCAGCCTGTACACCTACGCCGGGGAGCTGTTTTTT. Translated: CASSLYTYAGELFF. The chain carries TRBV7-9 and TRBJ2-2, with D unresolved. Germline assignment: CDR1 SEHNR and CDR2 FQNEAQ (reference sequence). The germline V and J ends were trimmed by 5 bases and 6 bases, with 13 bases remaining between them. The CDR3 totals 14 residues.

Notes on this clonotype: A much larger clone differs by one base, so this may be a read error. The chain combines TRBV5-1 with TRBJ1-2; 7 bases line up with TRBD1. CDR1 and CDR2 from the germline V gene are SGHRS and YFSETQ. This CDR3 is 13 amino acids long. The CDR3 nucleotides read TGCGCCGGCAGTTCGGAGGGACAGAATGGCTACACCTTC. This sequence encodes CAGSSEGQNGYTF.

J is TRBJ2-7 and V is TRBV10-3; weak D call: TRBD2 (6 bases). This CDR3 comprises 13 residues. Trimming left V 11 bases short and J 3 bases short, with 17 bases between. Per germline, CDR1 ENHRY and CDR2 SYGVKD. This CDR3 is CAYGGTDVYEQYF. CDR3 sequence (DNA): TGTGCCTACGGCGGGACCGACGTCTACGAGCAGTACTTC.

This clonotype was detected only a few times. The V gene is TRBV7-9, the J gene TRBJ2-1; D assignment may be TRBD1 or TRBD2 (5 bases each). Trimming removed 4 bases at V and 3 bases at J, with 10 bases between. Germline V gives CDR1 SEHNR, CDR2 FQNEAQ (reference sequence). This CDR3 region has 14 residues. This chain's CDR3 is CASSSGTHYNEQFF. CDR3 coding DNA: TGTGCCAGCAGCTCAGGGACCCACTACAATGAGCAGTTCTTC.

In this sample, this clonotype turned up many times. The chain uses TRBV7-3 and TRBJ1-1; TRBD1 might be the D (5 bases). The CDR3 loop spans 13 amino acids. Germline V gene lookup returns CDR1 SGHTA and CDR2 FQGTGA. The V and J ends lost 5 bases and 2 bases respectively, with 9 bases between them. The CDR3 sequence: CASSVQENTEAFF. The CDR3 DNA reads as TGTGCCAGCAGCGTACAGGAAAACACTGAAGCTTTCTTT.

The J gene is TRBJ2-1, the V gene TRBV9, with 8 bases matching TRBD2. Germline CDR1 reads SGDLS; CDR2 reads YYNGEE. The CDR3 consists of 17 residues. V lost 1 base to trimming and J lost 1 base; unmatched junction nucleotides: 7. The DNA for the CDR3 is TGTGCCAGCAGCGTACGGCCAGCGGGAGTTTCCTACAATGAGCAGTTCTTC. It codes for CASSVRPAGVSYNEQFF.

This clonotype was seen a handful of times. The chain carries TRBV6-2 or TRBV6-3 and TRBJ2-1, with D perhaps TRBD1 or TRBD2 (6 bases each). Deletions cut 4 bases from V and 15 bases from J, with 16 bases between. CDR1 is MNHEY and CDR2 is SVGEGT in the germline V gene. This CDR3 contains 12 residues. As DNA, the CDR3 is TGTGCCAGCAGTTTTTCCAGCGGAGGGGGGTTCTTC. This gives the protein CASSFSSGGGFF.

This clonotype was seen at least ten times. This sequence joins TRBV5-1 and TRBJ2-4, with a tentative D call TRBD2 (6 bases). Germline values: CDR1 SGHRS, CDR2 YFSETQ. Trimming stripped 0 bases from V and 8 bases from J, with 12 bases between. The CDR3 is made up of 14 amino acids. The DNA for the CDR3 is TGCGCCAGCAGCTTGGAGGGAGGTTCGGACATTCAGTACTTC. Encoded protein: CASSLEGGSDIQYF. The entire variable domain, with the rest obtained from reference TRBV5-1 and TRBJ2-4, is as follows: KAGVTQTPRYLIKTRGQQVTLSCSPISGHRSVSWYQQTPGQGLQFLFEYFSETQRNKGNFPGRFSGRQFSNSRSEMNVSTLELGDSALYLCASSLEGGSDIQYFGAGTRLSVL.

This clonotype was seen a handful of times. The J gene is TRBJ2-3, the V gene TRBV24-1; 7 nucleotides agree with TRBD1. Germline V gene lookup returns CDR1 KGHDR and CDR2 SFDVKD. Trimming took 0 bases from V and 3 from J; bases not matched to a gene: 17. CDR3 length equals 20 residues. The CDR3 DNA follows: TGTGCCACCAGTGATTTGGGACAGGATCGAATAGAACTGGAAACAGATACGCAGTATTTT. It yields the protein CATSDLGQDRIELETDTQYF.

CDR3 nucleotides: TGTGCCAGCAGCTTAGGGACCGGGACTAGCAGGGCCGAGCAGTACTTC. Translating it yields CASSLGTGTSRAEQYF. The rearrangement joins TRBV11-1 to TRBJ2-7; 9 bases agree with TRBD2. Germline CDR1 SGHAT, CDR2 FQDESV (reference sequence). The CDR3 spans 16 residues. Trimming cost V 1 base and J 6 bases; bases outside gene matches: 10.

This clonotype came up many times. The chain carries TRBV4-2 and TRBJ1-1, with 8 bases fitting TRBD1. Trimming at V came to 1 base and at J to 1 base, leaving 5 bases not matched to a gene. Germline V gives CDR1 LGHNA, CDR2 YNFKEQ. The CDR3 is 16 residues long. Written as DNA, the CDR3 is TGTGCCAGCAGCCAAGCGGACAGGGTGGAGAACACTGAAGCTTTCTTT. Its translation is CASSQADRVENTEAFF.

This clonotype was seen only a few times. The CDR3 DNA reads TGCAGTGCTAGTGGGTCCGGGAGGGGGGGCACAGATACGCAGTATTTT. Protein sequence: CSASGSGRGGTDTQYF. This chain connects TRBV20-1 to TRBJ2-3, with TRBD2 matching 8 bases. V shed 3 bases, J shed 1 base, and the junction held 9 bases outside the gene matches. Germline lookup yields CDR1 DFQATT and CDR2 SNEGSKA (reference sequence). CDR3 length equals 16 residues.

This clonotype was observed a handful of times. The gene calls are TRBV11-3 and TRBJ1-4, with D tentatively TRBD1 (5 bases). CDR1 and CDR2 (germline): SGHNT, YENEEA. Trimming took 5 bases from V and 6 from J, leaving 7 bases between them. This CDR3 is 12 amino acids long. CDR3 sequence: CASSPGHEKLFF. The CDR3 bases are TGTGCCAGCAGCCCGGGACATGAAAAACTGTTTTTT.